Listed here are 20 T cell receptor beta chains from one sample, sequenced in a study of vaccination and CD4 T cells after COVID-19. The assay that was used to sequence DNA from cultured CD4+ T cells was the Oncomine TCR Beta short-read assay. TCRdb independently ran MiXCR on the PCR reads; one entry per CDR3 protein. This sample has under 25,000 distinct CDR3 sequences, with roughly 47% found just once. Treatment defined: approximately 11-day PBMC culture with coronavirus spike peptide pools or control peptides (ViraFEST assay). Their target antigens are unknown. The material sequenced was CD4+ T cells from blood, cultured in vitro, taken before SARS-CoV-2 vaccination. Every receptor here comes from a human donor who had recovered from COVID-19.

This clonotype was seen more than once but under ten times. The V gene is TRBV20-1, the J gene TRBJ2-2, with D uncertain. The CDR3 consists of 16 residues. In germline, CDR1 is DFQATT, CDR2 SNEGSKA (reference sequence). V shed 3 bases and J shed 3 bases, with 17 bases lying between them. The chain's CDR3 is CSARRTVGSDTGELFF. The CDR3 DNA is TGCAGTGCTAGGAGAACGGTTGGGTCGGACACCGGGGAGCTGTTTTTT.

V usage is TRBV18 and J usage is TRBJ2-5; D perhaps matches TRBD2 (5 bases). Germline V CDR1 and CDR2: KGHSH, LQKENI. This CDR3 contains 16 residues. Trimming stripped 5 bases from V and 2 bases from J, with 18 bases between. CDR3 in amino acids: CASSAKTWTGQETQYF. The CDR3, as DNA: TGTGCCAGCTCAGCCAAAACTTGGACGGGGCAAGAGACCCAGTACTTC.

This clonotype ranks as medium-sized. The chain uses TRBV7-2 and TRBJ1-5; 7 bases align to TRBD1. Germline lookup yields CDR1 SGHTA and CDR2 FQGNSA. The CDR3 contains 14 residues. V shed 1 base, J shed 4 bases, and the junction held 1 base outside the gene matches. The DNA for the CDR3 is TGTGCCAGCAGCTTAGGGGACAGTAATCAGCCCCAGCATTTT. As protein: CASSLGDSNQPQHF.

The chain links TRBV30 to TRBJ1-1; 8 bases fit TRBD1. V shed 6 bases and J 4 bases; nucleotides not matched to a gene: 13. Germline CDR1 is GTSNPN and CDR2 is SVGIG (reference sequence). This CDR3 contains 15 residues. CDR3 loop: CACYQPRGLATEAFF. CDR3 nucleotides: TGTGCCTGTTATCAACCCAGGGGGCTGGCCACTGAAGCTTTCTTT.

By share, this clonotype counts as medium-sized. V is TRBV20-1 and J is TRBJ1-5; D unclear. The CDR3 extends over 14 amino acids. Germline-derived CDR1 and CDR2 are DFQATT and SNEGSKA (reference sequence). Trimming removed 1 base from V and 0 bases from J, with 7 bases in between. CDR3 DNA: TGCAGTGCTAGAGGCACAATTAGCAATCAGCCCCAGCATTTT. As protein: CSARGTISNQPQHF.

This rearrangement joins TRBV6-8 to TRBJ1-6; the D gene is possibly TRBD1 (5 bases). V was trimmed by 5 bases and J by 9 bases, leaving 11 bases between them. Germline V CDR1 and CDR2: MNHGY, SAAAGT. The CDR3 is 13 residues long. CDR3 nucleotide sequence: TGTGCCAGCAGTCAGACAGTAGGTTCACCCCTCCACTTT. This sequence encodes CASSQTVGSPLHF.

This chain uses TRBV30 with TRBJ2-5, with 9 nucleotides matching TRBD1. Germline assignment: CDR1 GTSNPN and CDR2 SVGIG (reference sequence). This CDR3 is 13 amino acids long. After removal of 5 bases from V and 1 base from J, the junction contained 2 bases not matched to a gene. The CDR3 spells CAWETGGQETQYF. CDR3 DNA: TGTGCCTGGGAGACAGGGGGCCAAGAGACCCAGTACTTC.

The chain uses TRBV20-1 and TRBJ2-1; possible D gene TRBD1, 6 bases. V was cut by 5 bases and J by 0 bases, with 11 bases left in between. The germline V gene has CDR1 DFQATT and CDR2 SNEGSKA (reference sequence). CDR3 length equals 14 residues. The CDR3 DNA is TGCAGTGCTTACCGGACAGTCTCCTACAATGAGCAGTTCTTC. It encodes CSAYRTVSYNEQFF.

This clonotype was counted only a few times. CDR3 DNA: TGCAGTGCTAGTCTGCCAGCAGCCTACGAGCAGTACTTC. Its translation is CSASLPAAYEQYF. The rearrangement joins TRBV20-1 to TRBJ2-7; D not resolved. Trimming shortened V by 3 bases and J by 2 bases, and 11 bases separated the two germline ends. The CDR3 spans 13 residues. Looked up from germline, CDR1 is DFQATT and CDR2 is SNEGSKA (reference sequence).

J is TRBJ2-7 and V is TRBV10-2; 10 nucleotides line up with TRBD2. Germline trimming cut 2 bases from V and 3 bases from J; bases unmatched to any gene: 10. This CDR3 is built from 17 residues. The V gene's germline CDR1 is WSHSY and CDR2 SAAADI. CDR3 protein: CASSEGWELAGIYEQYF. The CDR3 DNA reads TGCGCCAGCAGTGAGGGTTGGGAACTAGCGGGAATCTACGAGCAGTACTTC.

The J gene is TRBJ2-5, the V gene TRBV7-9; D gene uncertain. Per the germline V gene, CDR1 is SEHNR and CDR2 is FQNEAQ (reference sequence). CDR3 length: 16 amino acids. V gave up 5 bases and J gave up 2 bases, with 18 bases separating them. The CDR3 sequence: CASSPTAAEAQETQYF. The CDR3 DNA sequence: TGTGCCAGCAGCCCAACCGCGGCGGAAGCGCAAGAGACCCAGTACTTC. The variable domain in full, completed from reference TRBV7-9 and TRBJ2-5, reads DTGVSQNPRHKITKRGQNVTFRCDPISEHNRLYWYRQTLGQGPEFLTYFQNEAQLEKSRLLSDRFSAERPKGSFSTLEIQRTEQGDSAMYLCASSPTAAEAQETQYFGPGTRLLVL.

This clonotype was seen a few times. This rearrangement joins TRBV25-1 to TRBJ2-7; possible D gene TRBD1, 6 bases. Per the germline V gene, CDR1 is MGHDK and CDR2 is SYGVNS. The CDR3 has 12 residues. Trimming cost V 6 bases and J 2 bases, with 8 bases left between them. The CDR3 here is CASSDRPYEQYF. Here the CDR3 DNA reads TGTGCCAGCAGCGACAGGCCCTACGAGCAGTACTTC.

This clonotype was counted a few times. This chain joins TRBV4-3 and TRBJ2-3, with a weak D call TRBD2 (6 bases). The ends were cut back, 3 bases at V and 2 bases at J, with 12 bases in the middle. Looked up from germline, CDR1 is LGHNA and CDR2 is YSLEER. This CDR3 region has 15 residues. Here the CDR3 DNA reads TGCGCCAGCAGCCACGAGGACTATCCCACAGATACGCAGTATTTT. Its translation: CASSHEDYPTDTQYF.

The chain combines TRBV6-5 with TRBJ1-2; no reliable D call. The length of the CDR3 is 14 residues. Germline CDR1 and CDR2: MNHEY and SVGAGI. The germline V and J ends were trimmed by 3 bases and 7 bases, with 15 bases remaining between them. CDR3: CASSYSSPPGGYTF. The CDR3 nucleotides are TGTGCCAGCAGTTATTCGTCTCCACCGGGTGGCTACACCTTC.

This clonotype was detected only a few times. The chain has TRBV27 and TRBJ1-5; D remains unclear. The CDR3 contains 12 residues. Trimming took 6 bases from V and 3 from J, leaving 6 bases between them. CDR1 and CDR2 (germline): MNHEY, SMNVEV (reference sequence). As DNA, the CDR3 is TGTGCCAGCAGCCCACTCAATCAGCCCCAGCATTTT. Its translation: CASSPLNQPQHF.

The chain uses TRBV7-2 and TRBJ2-3; D remains unclear. CDR3 size: 14 residues. The V gene lost 1 base and the J gene lost 5 bases, with 10 bases spanning the gap. CDR1 is SGHTA, CDR2 FQGNSA, per germline. The CDR3 coding sequence is TGTGCCAGCAGCTTAGGACAAAAGGTAGATACGCAGTATTTT. Encoded protein: CASSLGQKVDTQYF.

This chain uses TRBV19 with TRBJ1-6; 7 bases align to TRBD1. Per germline, CDR1 LNHDA and CDR2 SQIVND (reference sequence). V was clipped by 1 base and J by 8 bases; unmatched bases: 2. The CDR3 has 14 residues. Here the CDR3 DNA reads TGTGCCAGTAGTATAGGGGACAGTTATTCACCCCTCCACTTT. Its translation: CASSIGDSYSPLHF.

This clonotype was seen more than once but under ten times. The V gene is TRBV19, the J gene TRBJ2-5; D might be TRBD1 or TRBD2, each matching 5 bases. The CDR3 consists of 16 residues. Trimming stripped 7 bases from V and 5 bases from J, with 23 bases between. The germline gives CDR1 LNHDA, CDR2 SQIVND (reference sequence). CDR3 loop: CASKAGERGGVETQYF. The CDR3 DNA follows: TGTGCCAGTAAGGCTGGGGAGAGGGGCGGTGTGGAGACCCAGTACTTC.

The J gene is TRBJ2-2, the V gene TRBV18; D gene uncertain. Germline CDR1 and CDR2: KGHSH and LQKENI. With 3 bases removed from V and 0 bases from J, the gap between germline ends came to 2 bases. This CDR3 has 13 amino acids. The CDR3 coding sequence is TGTGCCAGCTCACCCCCGAACACCGGGGAGCTGTTTTTT. It yields the protein CASSPPNTGELFF. The whole variable domain, filled in from reference TRBV18 and TRBJ2-2, reads NAGVMQNPRHLVRRRGQEARLRCSPMKGHSHVYWYRQLPEEGLKFMVYLQKENIIDESGMPKERFSAEFPKEGPSILRIQQVVRGDSAAYFCASSPPNTGELFFGEGSRLTVL.

The chain links TRBV20-1 to TRBJ1-5, with D tentatively TRBD1 (5 bases). Germline assignment: CDR1 DFQATT and CDR2 SNEGSKA (reference sequence). Trimming left V 5 bases short and J 0 bases short, with 17 bases between. This CDR3 contains 16 residues. CDR3 in amino acids: CSAAGTDAYSNQPQHF. The CDR3 DNA reads TGCAGTGCTGCCGGGACGGACGCATATAGCAATCAGCCCCAGCATTTT.